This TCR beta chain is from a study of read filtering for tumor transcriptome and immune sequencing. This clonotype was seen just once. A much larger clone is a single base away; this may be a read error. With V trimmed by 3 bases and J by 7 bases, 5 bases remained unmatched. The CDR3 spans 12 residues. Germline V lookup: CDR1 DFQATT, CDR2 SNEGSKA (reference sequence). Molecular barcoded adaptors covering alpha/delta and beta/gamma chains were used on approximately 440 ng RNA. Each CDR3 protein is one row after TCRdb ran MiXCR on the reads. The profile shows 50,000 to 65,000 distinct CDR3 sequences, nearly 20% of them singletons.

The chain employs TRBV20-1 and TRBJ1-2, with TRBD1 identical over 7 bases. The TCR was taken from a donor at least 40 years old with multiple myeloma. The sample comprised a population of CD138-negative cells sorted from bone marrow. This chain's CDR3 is CSASRGGAGYTF. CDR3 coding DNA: TGCAGTGCTAGTAGAGGGGGCGCTGGCTACACCTTC.